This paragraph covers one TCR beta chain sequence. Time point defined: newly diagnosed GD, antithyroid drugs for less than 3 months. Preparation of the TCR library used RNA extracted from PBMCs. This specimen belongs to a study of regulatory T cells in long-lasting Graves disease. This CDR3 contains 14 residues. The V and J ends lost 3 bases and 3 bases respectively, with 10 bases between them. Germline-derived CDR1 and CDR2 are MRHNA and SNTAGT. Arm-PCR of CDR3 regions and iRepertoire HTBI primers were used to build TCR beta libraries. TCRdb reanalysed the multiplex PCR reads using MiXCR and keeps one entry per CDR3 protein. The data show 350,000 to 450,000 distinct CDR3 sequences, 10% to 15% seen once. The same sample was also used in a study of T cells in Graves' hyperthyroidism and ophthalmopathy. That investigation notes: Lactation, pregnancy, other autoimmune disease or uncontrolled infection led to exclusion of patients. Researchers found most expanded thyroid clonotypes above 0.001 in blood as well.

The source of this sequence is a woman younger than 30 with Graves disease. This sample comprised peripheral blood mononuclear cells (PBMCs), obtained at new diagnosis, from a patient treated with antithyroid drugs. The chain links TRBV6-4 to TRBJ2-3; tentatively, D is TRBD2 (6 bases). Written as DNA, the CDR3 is TGTGCCAGCAGTGAAGGCGGGGCTACAGATACGCAGTATTTT. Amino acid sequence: CASSEGGATDTQYF.